This T cell receptor beta chain was observed in a study of shared clonotypes between healthy human individuals. In the study overall: The study drew on a couple of women and a few men aged 18 to 49 as donors. Per-donor plates numbered three CD4 naive, three CD4 memory, two CD8 naive and one CD8 memory.

The germline CDR1 and CDR2 sequences are SGDLS and YYNGEE. Trimming pared 3 bases from V and 6 bases from J, leaving 15 bases between. The CDR3 consists of 14 residues. In the case of this clone: Its antigen is still unknown.

Study conclusions and caveats: Only blood underwent sampling, and tissue repertoires likely differ. Naive CD4 clonotypes were shared across a handful of donors at around 5%.

CD45RO-negative, CCR7-selected cells formed the naive CD8 fraction, which excluded terminally differentiated effector memory CD45RA+ cells. Assay: immunoSEQ multiplex PCR; the TCRdb copy retains only in-frame clones and omits some. The data show over 2,000,000 clones, approximately 92% seen once. The V call is TRBV9, the J call TRBJ1-1, with D possibly TRBD1 on 5 matching bases. Sequenced: naive CD8+ T cells from PBMCs. The sequence came from a man aged 18 to 29 in good health. Some clones in this sample may be carry-over from other donors' samples. The CDR3 is CASSAIRASPEAFF. The CDR3 DNA sequence: TGTGCCAGCAGCGCAATCAGGGCCAGCCCTGAAGCTTTCTTT.